This is a list of T cell receptor beta chains from one sample in a study of blood T cells in healthy people across ages. A single record per CDR3 protein comes from TCRdb applying MiXCR to the 5' RACE reads. The data show 1.2 million to 1.5 million distinct CDR3 sequences, 59% seen once. Sequences were obtained from blood. These receptors were obtained from a man aged 18 to 30 in good health. Each CDR3 is given with its conserved first and last residue. The D gene is left open where the match is weak. Rows give clone size only sometimes, using once, few, many, or a class for an expanded clone.

V	D	J	size	CDR3	DNA
TRBV20-1	.	TRBJ1-1	.	CSARAALSSLNTEAFF	TGCAGTGCTAGAGCGGCCCTATCATCACTGAACACTGAAGCTTTCTTT
TRBV7-9	TRBD1	TRBJ2-1	.	CASRQGWNEQFF	TGTGCCAGCCGACAGGGGTGGAATGAGCAGTTCTTC
TRBV4-1	.	TRBJ2-3	.	CASSQEVPGELGSTDTQYF	TGCGCCAGCAGCCAAGAGGTCCCAGGGGAGCTCGGAAGCACAGATACGCAGTATTTT
TRBV7-2	.	TRBJ1-1	.	CASKGPSETEAFF	TGTGCCAGCAAGGGACCCTCGGAGACTGAAGCTTTCTTT
TRBV5-1	TRBD2	TRBJ2-3	.	CASSLGLGGGATDTQYF	TGCGCCAGCAGCTTGGGTCTCGGCGGGGGGGCCACAGATACGCAGTATTTT
TRBV7-2	.	TRBJ2-3	.	CASSLVARGTDTQYF	TGTGCCAGCAGCTTAGTTGCCAGGGGCACAGATACGCAGTATTTT
TRBV27	TRBD1	TRBJ2-7	.	CASSLRQGDMNEQYF	TGTGCCAGCAGTTTACGGCAGGGGGATATGAACGAGCAGTACTTC
TRBV20-1	TRBD1	TRBJ2-7	.	CSAGRRDSSYEQYF	TGCAGTGCTGGACGCCGGGACAGCTCCTACGAGCAGTACTTC
TRBV4-1	TRBD2	TRBJ2-1	.	CASSQVGWASGRPIYNEQFF	TGCGCCAGCAGCCAAGTCGGTTGGGCTAGCGGGAGGCCGATCTACAATGAGCAGTTCTTC
TRBV13	TRBD2	TRBJ2-1	.	CASSPPLKSGGAGYEQFF	TGTGCCAGCAGCCCGCCCCTTAAGAGCGGGGGGGCCGGGTATGAGCAGTTCTTC
TRBV6-2/TRBV6-3	.	TRBJ2-2	.	CASSYYKGNTGELFF	TGTGCCAGCAGTTACTATAAGGGCAACACCGGGGAGCTGTTTTTT
TRBV6-5	TRBD1	TRBJ2-1	.	CASSYSKQGLVAQFF	TGTGCCAGCAGTTACTCGAAACAGGGGTTGGTAGCCCAGTTCTTC
TRBV7-9	TRBD1	TRBJ2-7	.	CASSFSENRGYHEQYF	TGTGCCAGCAGCTTTTCGGAGAACAGGGGATATCACGAGCAGTACTTC
TRBV20-1	.	TRBJ2-7	.	CSVRDNYEQYF	TGCAGTGTCCGGGACAACTACGAGCAGTACTTC
TRBV11-2	.	TRBJ1-6	.	CASSLVTPRGNSPLHF	TGTGCCAGCAGCTTAGTAACACCTCGTGGTAATTCACCCCTCCACTTT
TRBV13	TRBD2	TRBJ2-3	once	CASSLQRGTQYF	TGTGCCAGCAGCCTGCAGCGGGGTACGCAGTATTTT
TRBV7-8	TRBD1	TRBJ2-6	.	CASSLAPRDRSSGANVLTF	TGTGCCAGCAGCCTCGCCCCTCGGGACAGGAGTTCTGGGGCCAACGTCCTGACTTTC
TRBV10-3	.	TRBJ2-7	few	CAISGIHSYEQYF	TGTGCCATCAGTGGGATTCACTCCTACGAGCAGTACTTC
TRBV10-3	TRBD1	TRBJ1-5	.	CAISEPGTGTSNQPQHF	TGTGCCATCAGTGAGCCGGGGACAGGGACTAGCAATCAGCCCCAGCATTTT
TRBV28	.	TRBJ1-1	.	CASSRLFSENGMNTEAFF	TGTGCCAGCAGTCGTTTATTTTCCGAGAATGGCATGAACACTGAAGCTTTCTTT
TRBV27	TRBD1	TRBJ1-2	.	CASIPGTGDGANYGYTF	TGTGCCAGCATCCCCGGGACAGGGGATGGAGCTAACTATGGCTACACCTTC
TRBV27	.	TRBJ1-2	.	CASRPKTASYGYTF	TGTGCCAGCAGACCTAAGACAGCCTCATATGGCTACACCTTC
TRBV20-1	.	TRBJ1-2	.	CSARGRTGTYGYTF	TGCAGTGCTAGGGGACGAACAGGGACCTATGGCTACACCTTC
TRBV6-2/TRBV6-3	.	TRBJ2-5	.	CASSPTSFKTQYF	TGTGCCAGCAGCCCGACCTCTTTTAAGACCCAGTACTTC
TRBV7-2	.	TRBJ2-7	.	CASSLRQGYYEQYF	TGTGCCAGCAGCTTGAGGCAGGGCTACTACGAGCAGTACTTC
TRBV5-1	.	TRBJ1-1	many	CASSLAGPNTEAFF	TGTGCCAGCAGTTTGGCCGGGCCGAACACTGAAGCTTTCTTT
TRBV18	.	TRBJ2-1	few	CASSPPLDGTFSSYNEQFF	TGTGCCAGCTCACCACCACTAGACGGTACCTTTTCCTCCTACAATGAGCAGTTCTTC
TRBV19	.	TRBJ2-7	.	CASSPLAVGIYEQYF	TGTGCCAGTAGTCCCCTCGCGGTCGGAATCTACGAGCAGTACTTC
TRBV6-1	.	TRBJ1-2	.	CAMGGGLLANYGYTF	TGTGCCATGGGGGGGGGGCTCCTGGCTAACTATGGCTACACCTTC